The 13 T cell receptor beta chains below were found in one sample sequenced in a study of shared clonotypes between healthy human individuals. TCRdb's copy holds only in-frame clones and misses some; the assay was immunoSEQ multiplex PCR. The sample has fewer than 1.8 million clones; around 98.5% are singletons. The sequenced material came from naive CD4+ T cells sorted from blood. Subset given: CD45RA+ positively selected. These receptor sequences come from a man aged 25 to 45 in good health.

The chain has TRBV30 and TRBJ2-7, with D possibly matching TRBD1 (5 bases). V was clipped by 3 bases and J by 3 bases, with 12 bases between them. The length of the CDR3 is 13 residues. Germline V CDR1 and CDR2: GTSNPN, SVGIG (reference sequence). DNA for the CDR3: TGTGCCTGGAGGCCTGGCAGGGTCTACGAGCAGTACTTC. This sequence encodes CAWRPGRVYEQYF.

The chain is built from TRBV10-2 and TRBJ2-3; a weak D match, TRBD1 (5 bases). Trimming removed 4 bases at V and 5 bases at J, with 16 bases between. Germline CDR1 reads WSHSY; CDR2 reads SAAADI. The CDR3 is made up of 15 amino acids. CDR3 sequence: CASSVRARAIDTQYF. In DNA form, the CDR3 reads TGCGCCAGCAGTGTACGGGCCAGGGCGATAGATACGCAGTATTTT.

The chain carries TRBV7-2 and TRBJ1-3, with a tentative D call TRBD1 (6 bases). The V gene lost 2 bases and the J gene lost 0 bases, with 17 bases spanning the gap. The germline V gene encodes CDR1 SGHTA and CDR2 FQGNSA. This CDR3 spans 18 amino acids. The CDR3 protein is CASSLMGTPTYSGNTIYF. CDR3 nucleotides: TGTGCCAGCAGCTTAATGGGGACACCAACCTACTCTGGAAACACCATATATTTT.

This sequence joins TRBV7-9 and TRBJ2-7, with 8 bases lining up with TRBD2. Germline CDR1 SEHNR, CDR2 FQNEAQ (reference sequence). The V and J ends lost 3 bases and 3 bases, in that order; junction bases with no gene match: 4. CDR3 length: 14 amino acids. The CDR3 is CASSLTSALYEQYF. The CDR3 nucleotides are TGTGCCAGCAGCTTGACTAGCGCGCTCTACGAGCAGTACTTC.

This chain connects TRBV28 to TRBJ2-3; possibly TRBD2 for D (7 bases). CDR3 length equals 18 residues. With 3 bases removed from V and 0 bases from J, the gap between germline ends came to 19 bases. Germline lookup yields CDR1 MDHEN and CDR2 SYDVKM. The CDR3 sequence is CASSFGGPPRTSTDTQYF. CDR3 nucleotides: TGTGCCAGCAGTTTCGGGGGGCCACCCCGAACTAGCACAGATACGCAGTATTTT.

The genes are TRBV5-1 and TRBJ1-1; no clear D. V was trimmed by 6 bases and J by 0 bases, leaving 3 bases between them. The V gene's germline CDR1 is SGHRS and CDR2 YFSETQ. This CDR3 contains 11 residues. CDR3 in amino acids: CASTLNTEAFF. In DNA form, the CDR3 reads TGCGCCAGCACGTTGAACACTGAAGCTTTCTTT.

This clone came up once. The rearrangement links TRBV20-1 to TRBJ2-1; D perhaps matches TRBD2 (5 bases). The CDR3 spans 11 residues. Germline values: CDR1 DFQATT, CDR2 SNEGSKA (reference sequence). V lost 6 bases and J 8 bases, leaving 11 bases between the germline ends. The CDR3: CSALRADEQFF. The CDR3 coding sequence is TGCAGTGCGTTAAGAGCGGATGAGCAGTTCTTC.

The genes are TRBV29-1 and TRBJ1-4; D is unresolved. V lost 7 bases and J lost 5, with 11 bases in between. Germline V gene data show CDR1 as SQVTM and CDR2 as ANQGSEA. The CDR3 spans 12 residues. The CDR3 bases are TGCAGCGCAATAGGACGGAATGAAAAACTGTTTTTT. Its translation: CSAIGRNEKLFF.

The chain carries TRBV5-6 and TRBJ2-3, with D possibly TRBD1 on 7 matching bases. The V end lost 4 bases, the J end lost 2 bases, and 14 bases lay between the germline ends. There are 15 residues in the CDR3. Germline CDR1 and CDR2: SGHDT and YYEEEE. For the CDR3, the DNA is TGTGCCAGCAGCCAGACTAGGGGGCACACAGATACGCAGTATTTT. Translated: CASSQTRGHTDTQYF.

The genes are TRBV25-1 and TRBJ2-7, with D unresolved. CDR3 length: 18 amino acids. V was cut by 6 bases and J by 0 bases, with 24 bases left in between. Per germline, CDR1 MGHDK and CDR2 SYGVNS. The CDR3 spells CASSPLSKSMLPSYEQYF. In DNA form, the CDR3 reads TGTGCCAGCAGCCCACTTTCTAAGTCGATGTTACCCTCCTACGAGCAGTACTTC.

J is TRBJ2-7 and V is TRBV21-1. TRBV21-1 is listed as a pseudogene. This CDR3 comprises 11 residues. The CDR3: CASSPPYEQYF. The CDR3 DNA is TGTGCCAGCAGTCCCCCCTACGAGCAGTACTTC.

This sequence joins TRBV7-9 and TRBJ2-2; 8 nucleotides agree with TRBD1. The CDR3 spans 16 residues. Germline V lookup: CDR1 SEHNR, CDR2 FQNEAQ (reference sequence). The ends lost 5 bases at V and 2 bases at J; junction bases unmatched: 7. Here the CDR3 reads CASSRRAGGNTGELFF. The CDR3 nucleotides are TGTGCCAGCAGCCGGAGGGCAGGGGGCAACACCGGGGAGCTGTTTTTT.

J is TRBJ2-5 and V is TRBV10-1, with D possibly being TRBD2 (6 bases). Germline CDR1 WNHNN, CDR2 SYGVQD (reference sequence). With 4 bases removed from V and 5 bases from J, the gap between germline ends came to 11 bases. The CDR3 covers 13 residues. This CDR3 is CASSALASETQYF. The CDR3, as DNA: TGCGCCAGCAGTGCGCTAGCGTCGGAGACCCAGTACTTC.